The TCR beta chain under discussion was sequenced for a study of blood T cell repertoires in COVID-19. Across the whole study: Both acute and convalescent COVID-19 samples were obtained from the United States, Italy and Spain. Sources were T cells, B-cell-depleted T cells, or PBMCs; the material itself was cDNA or gDNA.

Original processing methods: Reference gene primer amplification yielded estimated nucleated cell counts. Produced via immunoSEQ multiplex PCR; TCRdb's table is partial and in-frame only. Clone size and V and J calls were adopted from that table, with D and trimming inferred from the DNA. The table lists around 250,000 clones, approximately 78% of them singletons, with less than 3.5% in the top ten. Sequencing used peripheral blood. This TCR was sampled from a woman between 18 and 30 years old with acute or convalescent COVID-19.

Written as DNA, the CDR3 is TGCAGCGTTCGGGGGGTCGGAAACACCATATATTTT. Its translation is CSVRGVGNTIYF. The chain couples TRBV29-1 to TRBJ1-3; D possibly corresponds to TRBD1 (5 bases). V was shortened by 5 bases and J by 4 bases, with 9 bases between the two germline ends. Germline CDR1 reads SQVTM; CDR2 reads ANQGSEA. This CDR3 has 12 residues.